A single sample is the source of the 21 T cell receptor beta chains below, sequenced in a study of response to subunit inactivated influenza vaccine. TCRdb re-called the RT-PCR reads through MiXCR, storing one row per CDR3 protein. The sample gives more than 450,000 distinct CDR3 sequences, about 10% of which show up once; approximately 11% is in the top ten. The same sample was also studied in work on T cells expressing NK-cell markers. That paper states: TCR beta libraries carry UMIs added by 5'RACE template switching.

The specimen was PBMCs from blood, collected on the day of vaccination. The origin of the receptors is a man in his forties or fifties who received an inactivated influenza vaccine.

The genes are TRBV12-3 or TRBV12-4 and TRBJ2-1; D not certain. The V gene lost 3 bases and the J gene lost 7 bases, with 16 bases spanning the gap. This CDR3 is built from 15 residues. The CDR3 DNA sequence: TGTGCCAGCAGTTTCGATCATGTGGTGGGTAATGAGCAGTTCTTC. It codes for CASSFDHVVGNEQFF.

This clonotype came up once. V is TRBV5-5 and J is TRBJ2-1, with D tentatively TRBD2 (8 bases). The germline V gene has CDR1 SGHKS and CDR2 YYEKEE (reference sequence). Trimming left V 6 bases short and J 0 bases short, with 16 bases between. The CDR3 runs 16 residues. Here the CDR3 DNA reads TGTGCCAGCATCCTGCGGGGGGACAGCTCCTACAATGAGCAGTTCTTC. Translating gives CASILRGDSSYNEQFF.

At least ten counts were recorded for this clonotype. The chain has TRBV5-1 and TRBJ1-6; D is possibly TRBD1 (5 bases). Germline values: CDR1 SGHRS, CDR2 YFSETQ. The ends were cut back, 2 bases at V and 8 bases at J, with 8 bases in the middle. The CDR3 contains 13 residues. The DNA for the CDR3 is TGCGCCAGCAGCTTTCGGGGGGATTCACCCCTCCACTTT. Protein: CASSFRGDSPLHF.

V usage is TRBV7-2 and J usage is TRBJ2-4; 9 nucleotides line up with TRBD1. This CDR3 comprises 16 residues. Unmatched junction bases numbered 1, after V lost 1 base and J lost 0 bases. Germline V lookup: CDR1 SGHTA, CDR2 FQGNSA. The CDR3 here is CASSLGGQGAKNIQYF. DNA of the CDR3: TGTGCCAGCAGCTTAGGGGGACAGGGAGCCAAAAACATTCAGTACTTC.

This clonotype was detected a few times. The V call is TRBV7-8, the J call TRBJ2-2; D gene unclear. V gave up 5 bases and J gave up 4 bases, with 8 bases separating them. CDR1 is SGHVS and CDR2 is FQNEAQ in the germline V gene. CDR3 length equals 13 residues. This CDR3 is CASSGVSTGELFF. The CDR3 nucleotides read TGTGCCAGCAGCGGAGTTAGCACCGGGGAGCTGTTTTTT.

The V call is TRBV6-1, the J call TRBJ2-7, with 10 bases matching TRBD2. This CDR3 is built from 13 residues. Germline V gives CDR1 MNHNS, CDR2 SASEGT. The trim removed 6 bases at V and 4 bases at J, leaving 3 bases unmatched. The CDR3 here is CASSGTSDYEQYF. CDR3 in DNA: TGTGCCAGCAGCGGGACTAGCGATTACGAGCAGTACTTC.

This clonotype was recorded many times. This chain joins TRBV6-1 and TRBJ2-5; the D gene is possibly TRBD2 (7 bases). With 6 bases removed from V and 5 bases from J, the gap between germline ends came to 22 bases. The CDR3 has 16 residues. CDR1 and CDR2 from the germline V gene are MNHNS and SASEGT. CDR3 coding DNA: TGTGCCAGCAGAGACACATGGGGGGGGGCCCGGGAGACCCAGTACTTC. This translates into CASRDTWGGARETQYF.

The rearrangement joins TRBV5-5 to TRBJ2-1; a possible D gene is TRBD1 (6 bases). The ends were cut back, 0 bases at V and 0 bases at J, with 13 bases in the middle. CDR1 and CDR2 (germline): SGHKS, YYEKEE (reference sequence). CDR3 size: 17 residues. Written as DNA, the CDR3 is TGTGCCAGCAGCTTGGAGTGGGGACAAATCTCCTACAATGAGCAGTTCTTC. It specifies CASSLEWGQISYNEQFF.

The rearrangement joins TRBV20-1 to TRBJ2-1; TRBD2 matches 9 bases. The CDR3 is made up of 14 amino acids. V trimming: 3 bases; J trimming: 7 bases; junction bases outside the gene matches: 7. CDR1 is DFQATT and CDR2 is SNEGSKA in the germline V gene (reference sequence). The CDR3 is CSARRGTSKNEQFF. CDR3 sequence (DNA): TGCAGTGCTAGGCGCGGGACTAGCAAGAATGAGCAGTTCTTC.

This clonotype was seen ten or more times. The V and J genes are TRBV7-2 and TRBJ2-4, with 7 bases lining up with TRBD2. This CDR3 is built from 15 residues. CDR1 is SGHTA, CDR2 FQGNSA, per germline. The V segment lost 2 bases and the J segment 7 bases; nucleotides outside the gene matches: 8. The CDR3 nucleotides read TGTGCCAGCAGCTTACAGGGAGGGTATGGCAACATTCAGTACTTC. It translates to CASSLQGGYGNIQYF.

Many counts were recorded for this clonotype. The J gene is TRBJ2-3, the V gene TRBV20-1, with a weak D call TRBD2 (6 bases). Germline CDR1 is DFQATT and CDR2 is SNEGSKA (reference sequence). V lost 2 bases and J lost 4, with 7 bases in between. The CDR3 has 12 amino acids. As DNA, the CDR3 is TGCAGTGCTAGACGCGGGGCAGATACGCAGTATTTT. Translating it yields CSARRGADTQYF.

The chain uses TRBV19 and TRBJ1-1; the D is unclear. Germline lookup yields CDR1 LNHDA and CDR2 SQIVND (reference sequence). The V gene lost 0 bases and the J gene lost 4 bases, with 9 bases spanning the gap. CDR3 length: 14 residues. Written as DNA, the CDR3 is TGTGCCAGTAGTATAGATCGACGTCTCACTGAAGCTTTCTTT. This gives the protein CASSIDRRLTEAFF.

This clonotype was seen a handful of times. The chain employs TRBV29-1 and TRBJ2-1, with 15 nucleotides matching TRBD2. The ends lost 2 bases at V and 6 bases at J; junction bases unmatched: 2. CDR1 is SQVTM and CDR2 is ANQGSEA in the germline V gene. This CDR3 has 15 residues. CDR3 nucleotide sequence: TGCAGCGTTGAATCGGGACTAGCGGGAGGCAATGAGCAGTTCTTC. This sequence encodes CSVESGLAGGNEQFF.

This clonotype appeared a few times. The genes are TRBV20-1 and TRBJ1-5, with 8 nucleotides matching TRBD1. Germline assignment: CDR1 DFQATT and CDR2 SNEGSKA (reference sequence). V was clipped by 6 bases and J by 6 bases; unmatched bases: 13. CDR3 size: 15 residues. The CDR3 loop reads CSAQPGGPLGQPQHF. The CDR3 DNA reads TGCAGTGCCCAACCAGGGGGCCCCTTGGGTCAGCCCCAGCATTTT.

V is TRBV15 and J is TRBJ1-6, with TRBD1 matching over 7 bases. CDR1 and CDR2 (germline): LNHNV, YYDKDF (reference sequence). Trimming at V came to 3 bases and at J to 9 bases, leaving 8 bases not matched to a gene. The CDR3 extends over 15 amino acids. The CDR3 DNA sequence: TGTGCCACCAGCAGGGGGTCAGGGGGAAGTTCACCCCTCCACTTT. Protein: CATSRGSGGSSPLHF. Full variable domain (missing parts from reference TRBV15 and TRBJ1-6): DAMVIQNPRYQVTQFGKPVTLSCSQTLNHNVMYWYQQKSSQAPKLLFHYYDKDFNNEADTPDNFQSRRPNTSFCFLDIRSPGLGDTAMYLCATSRGSGGSSPLHFGNGTRLTVT.

This chain connects TRBV20-1 to TRBJ2-3; no definite D call. This CDR3 spans 13 amino acids. Per germline, CDR1 DFQATT and CDR2 SNEGSKA (reference sequence). V was cut by 2 bases and J by 9 bases, with 15 bases left in between. The DNA of the CDR3 is TGCAGTGCTAGACCGCCGGCCTTTGAGACGCAGTATTTT. Translation gives CSARPPAFETQYF.

This clonotype was recorded a few times. CDR3 in DNA: TGTGCCACCAGGGGACTAGCGGGAGGGCCGGATACGCAGTATTTT. It specifies CATRGLAGGPDTQYF. The chain uses TRBV24-1 and TRBJ2-3, with 16 bases aligning to TRBD2. CDR3 size: 15 residues. Germline V gene lookup returns CDR1 KGHDR and CDR2 SFDVKD. Trimming at V came to 7 bases and at J to 6 bases, leaving 3 bases not matched to a gene.

This sequence joins TRBV2 and TRBJ2-7, with D uncertain. This CDR3 comprises 12 residues. The V gene lost 4 bases and the J gene lost 3 bases, with 7 bases spanning the gap. CDR1 and CDR2 (germline): SNHLY, FYNNEI. The CDR3 DNA reads as TGTGCCAGCAGTGCAAACGACTACGAGCAGTACTTC. The encoded protein is CASSANDYEQYF.

J is TRBJ2-7 and V is TRBV2; D perhaps matches TRBD1 (8 bases). Germline V lookup: CDR1 SNHLY, CDR2 FYNNEI. V was shortened by 8 bases and J by 6 bases, with 17 bases between the two germline ends. The CDR3 loop spans 13 amino acids. The CDR3 region has the DNA TGTGCCAGCTCTAGACAGGGGAGGGGCGAGCAGTACTTC. Its protein product is CASSRQGRGEQYF.

The J gene is TRBJ2-3, the V gene TRBV7-6, with 8 bases matching TRBD1. The germline CDR1 and CDR2 sequences are SGHVS and FNYEAQ. This CDR3 spans 15 amino acids. Trimming removed 5 bases from V and 3 bases from J; junction bases left unmatched: 7. The CDR3 protein is CASSPERQGTDTQYF. DNA of the CDR3: TGTGCCAGCAGCCCCGAGAGACAGGGGACAGATACGCAGTATTTT.

The sample holds one count of this clonotype. V is TRBV20-1 and J is TRBJ2-3, with D perhaps matching TRBD2 (7 bases). CDR1 is DFQATT and CDR2 is SNEGSKA in the germline V gene (reference sequence). V gave up 0 bases and J gave up 7 bases, with 17 bases separating them. There are 15 residues in the CDR3. CDR3 protein: CSARDRGGGRNTQYF. Written as DNA, the CDR3 is TGCAGTGCTAGAGATAGGGGGGGGGGAAGGAATACGCAGTATTTT.